The 7 T cell receptor beta chains below were found in one sample sequenced in a study of identical twins. TCRdb fed the 5' RACE reads into MiXCR, producing one record per CDR3 protein. In the table there are about 790,000 distinct CDR3 sequences, approximately 18% of which are singletons. The same data also contributed to another study, on T cells expressing NK-cell markers.

Specimen: PBMCs. The receptors were sampled from a woman in her late teens or twenties in good health.

The rearrangement joins TRBV20-1 to TRBJ2-2, with a tentative D call TRBD2 (6 bases). Germline CDR1 is DFQATT and CDR2 is SNEGSKA (reference sequence). Trimming took 3 bases from V and 4 from J, leaving 12 bases between them. The CDR3 has 14 amino acids. CDR3 residues: CSARRGPSTGELFF. The DNA of the CDR3 is TGCAGTGCTAGGCGGGGTCCCTCCACCGGGGAGCTGTTTTTT.

The chain recombines TRBV6-2 or TRBV6-3 with TRBJ2-2; D is tentatively TRBD1 or TRBD2 (5 bases each). Germline lookup yields CDR1 MNHEY and CDR2 SVGEGT. This CDR3 is built from 17 residues. V was clipped by 2 bases and J by 4 bases, with 17 bases between them. The CDR3 nucleotides are TGTGCCAGCAGTTACCCTCCTCGGGGCCCCAGCACCGGGGAGCTGTTTTTT. This translates into CASSYPPRGPSTGELFF.

This clonotype was found a few times. This chain uses TRBV7-2 with TRBJ1-1; no clear D gene. Trimming took 4 bases from V and 7 from J, leaving 16 bases between them. The length of the CDR3 is 14 residues. CDR1 and CDR2 (germline): SGHTA, FQGNSA. The CDR3 DNA is TGTGCCAGCAGCTCCAACCTTCGACCGAGTGAAGCTTTCTTT. Protein product: CASSSNLRPSEAFF.

The V gene is TRBV12-3 or TRBV12-4, the J gene TRBJ2-6, with D possibly called TRBD1 or TRBD2 (5 bases each). V shed 4 bases and J shed 2 bases, with 9 bases lying between them. CDR3 length equals 15 residues. The CDR3 spells CASSYGTPGANVLTF. In nucleotides, the CDR3 is TGTGCCAGCAGTTACGGGACGCCTGGGGCCAACGTCCTGACTTTC.

Only a few counts were recorded for this clonotype. The V call is TRBV20-1, the J call TRBJ1-2, with D unresolved. The CDR3 loop spans 14 amino acids. Per the germline V gene, CDR1 is DFQATT and CDR2 is SNEGSKA (reference sequence). Trimming removed 0 bases from V and 4 bases from J, with 12 bases in between. Here the CDR3 DNA reads TGCAGTGCTAGAGATGGCCGAGAACGCTATGGCTACACCTTC. Its protein product is CSARDGRERYGYTF.

This chain joins TRBV4-3 and TRBJ1-2, with D maybe TRBD1 (6 bases). Looked up from germline, CDR1 is LGHNA and CDR2 is YSLEER. V lost 1 base and J lost 3, with 18 bases in between. This CDR3 spans 17 amino acids. The CDR3 DNA reads as TGCGCCAGCAGCCAAGGAATGGGGGCTGCAGGGGACTATGGCTACACCTTC. It encodes CASSQGMGAAGDYGYTF.

V usage is TRBV20-1 and J usage is TRBJ2-1; D is unclear. The CDR3 length is 14 residues. Trimming left V 3 bases short and J 10 bases short, with 19 bases between. CDR1 and CDR2 from the germline V gene are DFQATT and SNEGSKA (reference sequence). The CDR3 is CSASGAATLGEQFF. CDR3 sequence (DNA): TGCAGTGCTAGTGGCGCCGCGACGCTCGGGGAGCAGTTCTTC.